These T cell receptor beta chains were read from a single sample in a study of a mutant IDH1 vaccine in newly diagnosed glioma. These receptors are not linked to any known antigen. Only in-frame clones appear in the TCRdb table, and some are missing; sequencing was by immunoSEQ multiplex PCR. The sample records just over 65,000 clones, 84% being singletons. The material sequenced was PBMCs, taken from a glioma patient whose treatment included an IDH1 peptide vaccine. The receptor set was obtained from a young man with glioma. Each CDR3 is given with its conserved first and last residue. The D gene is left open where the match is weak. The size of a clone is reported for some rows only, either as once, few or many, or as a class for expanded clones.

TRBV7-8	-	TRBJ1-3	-	TGTGCCAGCAGCTCCACGACGGTCTCTGGAAACACCATATATTTT	CASSSTTVSGNTIYF
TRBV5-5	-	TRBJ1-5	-	TGTGCCAGCAGCTTGAGCACGGGACCCCAGCATTTT	CASSLSTGPQHF
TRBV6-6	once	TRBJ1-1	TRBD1	TGTGCCAGCAGTTGGCCCCAGGGGGAGGGGAGCACTGAAGCTTTCTTT	CASSWPQGEGSTEAFF
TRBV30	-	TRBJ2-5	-	TGTGCCTGGAGTGTTTTGGGAGCGGCGACCCAGTACTTC	CAWSVLGAATQYF
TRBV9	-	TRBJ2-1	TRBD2	TGTGCCAGCAGCGGGGGCGGGAGGGTCGGTAATGAGCAGTTCTTC	CASSGGGRVGNEQFF
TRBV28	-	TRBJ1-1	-	TGTGCCAGCAGTTTGGGGTTTGGGGCAGGGGAGGCCACTGAAGCTTTCTTT	CASSLGFGAGEATEAFF
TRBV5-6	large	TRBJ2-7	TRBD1	TGTGCCAGCAGCGGGGACAGCCAAGTCTACGAGCAGTACTTC	CASSGDSQVYEQYF
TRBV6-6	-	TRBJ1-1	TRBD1	TGTGCCAGCAGTTATACCGGGACAGGGCTGGCTGAAGCTTTCTTT	CASSYTGTGLAEAFF
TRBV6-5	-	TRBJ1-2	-	TGTGCCAGCAGTTACGAGCCGGGCAACTATGGCTACACCTTC	CASSYEPGNYGYTF
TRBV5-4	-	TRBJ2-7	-	TGTGCCAGCAGCTTGGGACAGGACTACGAGCAGTACTTC	CASSLGQDYEQYF
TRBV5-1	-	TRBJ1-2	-	TGCGCCAGCAGCCTTGAGGGGGTGGGCTACACCTTC	CASSLEGVGYTF
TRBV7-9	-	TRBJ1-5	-	TGTGCCAGCAGCTTTGATACGCAGCCCCAGCATTTT	CASSFDTQPQHF
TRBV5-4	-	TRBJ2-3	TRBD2	TGTGCCAGCAGCCGGCCGGGACTAGCGTTGGATACGCAGTATTTT	CASSRPGLALDTQYF
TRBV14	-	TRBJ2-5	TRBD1	TGTGCCAGCAGCCAAGGGGCAGGGGGCCGTCAAGAGACCCAGTACTTC	CASSQGAGGRQETQYF
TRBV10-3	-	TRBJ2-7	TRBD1	TGTGCCATCAGGGGGACCGGGACAGGGGGATACGAGCAGTACTTC	CAIRGTGTGGYEQYF
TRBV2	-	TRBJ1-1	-	TGTGCCAGCAGGGAAGACAGATACACTGAAGCTTTCTTT	CASREDRYTEAFF
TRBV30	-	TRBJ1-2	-	TGTGCCTGGAGTGTACGAGGACCCGGCTACACCTTC	CAWSVRGPGYTF
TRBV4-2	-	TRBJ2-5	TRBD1	TGTGCCAGCAGCCAAGATTTTGGGGACAGGGGGCAAGAGACCCAGTACTTC	CASSQDFGDRGQETQYF
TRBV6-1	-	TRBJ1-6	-	TGTGCCAGCAGTGAGTACTCCAATTCACCCCTCCACTTT	CASSEYSNSPLHF
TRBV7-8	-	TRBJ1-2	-	TGTGCCAGCAGCTTAGGAGGCAGACCGTATGGCTACACCTTC	CASSLGGRPYGYTF
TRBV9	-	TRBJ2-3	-	TGTGCCAGCAGCGGTCTCATCGTGGGCCGCACAGATACGCAGTATTTT	CASSGLIVGRTDTQYF
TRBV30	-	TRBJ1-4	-	TGTGCCTGGAGTGTAGGGCCGAATGAAAAACTGTTTTTT	CAWSVGPNEKLFF
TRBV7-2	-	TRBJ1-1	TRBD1	TGTGCCAGCAGCACCGGGACAGTCCGTAGGACTGAAGCTTTCTTT	CASSTGTVRRTEAFF
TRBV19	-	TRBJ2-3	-	TGTGCCAGTATTTCCTCTGGGGCAGATACGCAGTATTTT	CASISSGADTQYF
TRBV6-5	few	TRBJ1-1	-	TGTGCCAGCAGTTGGAGGGGTAGTCCTGAAGCTTTCTTT	CASSWRGSPEAFF
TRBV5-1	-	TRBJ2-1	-	TGCGCCAGCAGCTTCGGGACACACAACAATGAGCAGTTCTTC	CASSFGTHNNEQFF
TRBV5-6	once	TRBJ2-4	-	TGTGCCAGCAGCCTCAGAAACCTAGCCAAAAACATTCAGTACTTC	CASSLRNLAKNIQYF
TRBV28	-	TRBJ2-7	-	TGTGCCAGCAGTTTATGGGACTACTCTCGATACGAGCAGTACTTC	CASSLWDYSRYEQYF
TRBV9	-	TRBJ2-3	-	TGTGCCAGCAGCGTAGAGCCAAGACCTATCACAGATACGCAGTATTTT	CASSVEPRPITDTQYF
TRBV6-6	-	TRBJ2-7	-	TGTGCCAGCAGAGGGGACACCCTAAGCGAGCAGTACTTC	CASRGDTLSEQYF
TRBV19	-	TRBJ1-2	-	TGTGCCAGTAGTATAGTGACAGGCTCCTACGGTGGCTACACCTTC	CASSIVTGSYGGYTF
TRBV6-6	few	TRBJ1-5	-	TGTGCCAGCAGTCTCGACAGGACTAGCAATCAGCCCCAGCATTTT	CASSLDRTSNQPQHF
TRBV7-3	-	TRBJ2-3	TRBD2	TGTGCCAGCAGCCCAAGCGGGGGGCGCACAGATACGCAGTATTTT	CASSPSGGRTDTQYF
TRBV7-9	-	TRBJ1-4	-	TGTGCCAGCAGCTGGGCGGTGAATGAAAAACTGTTTTTT	CASSWAVNEKLFF
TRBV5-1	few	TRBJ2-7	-	TGCGCCAGCAGCTTGGCAGGGACAACAGGCGAGCAGTACTTC	CASSLAGTTGEQYF
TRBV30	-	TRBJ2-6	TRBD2	TGTGCCTGGAGCGGGGGGTCCCTTCGAGGGGCCAACGTCCTGACTTTC	CAWSGGSLRGANVLTF
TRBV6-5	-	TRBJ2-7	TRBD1	TGTGCCAGCAGGCGACAGGGGGAGACCTACGAGCAGTACTTC	CASRRQGETYEQYF
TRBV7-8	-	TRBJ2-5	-	TGTGCCAGCAGCCTATCGTACCAAGAGACCCAGTACTTC	CASSLSYQETQYF
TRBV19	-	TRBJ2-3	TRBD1	TGTGCCAGTAGATTGGGACAGGGCTATGAGGATACGCAGTATTTT	CASRLGQGYEDTQYF
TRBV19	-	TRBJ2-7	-	TGTGCCAGTAAACAGGCAGAGATCTCCTACGAGCAGTACTTC	CASKQAEISYEQYF
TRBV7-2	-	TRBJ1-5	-	TGTGCCAGCAGCTTAGTAATTGTGGGGGATTGGAGCAATCAGCCCCAGCATTTT	CASSLVIVGDWSNQPQHF
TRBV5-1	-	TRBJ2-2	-	TGCGCCAGCAGCTTGGGGCGCGGGAAGGCCGGGGAGCTGTTTTTT	CASSLGRGKAGELFF
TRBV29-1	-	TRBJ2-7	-	TGCAGCGTTCTCCGGGACACCTCCTACGAGCAGTACTTC	CSVLRDTSYEQYF
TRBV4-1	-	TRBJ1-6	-	TGCGCCAGCAGCCAAGAATGGGGGGCAGTGTTACCTCTCCACTTT	CASSQEWGAVLPLHF
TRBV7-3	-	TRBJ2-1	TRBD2	TGTGCCAGCAGCCATAGCGGGAGCGAGACCTACAATGAGCAGTTCTTC	CASSHSGSETYNEQFF
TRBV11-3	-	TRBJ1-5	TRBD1	TGTGCCAGCAGCTCCGAACAGGGGGTTGCGGATCAGCCCCAGCATTTT	CASSSEQGVADQPQHF
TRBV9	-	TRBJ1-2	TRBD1	TGTGCCAGCAGCGTAGTGGCAGGGGGACATCCTAACTATGGCTACACCTTC	CASSVVAGGHPNYGYTF
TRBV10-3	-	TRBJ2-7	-	TGTGCCATCGGGAAGGGCAGTGGGCTTTTGGAGCAGTACTTC	CAIGKGSGLLEQYF
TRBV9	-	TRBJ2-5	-	TGTGCCAGCAGCGGGGCCAGACCCTTCCAAGAGACCCAGTACTTC	CASSGARPFQETQYF
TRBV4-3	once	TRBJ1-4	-	TGCGCCAGCAGCCAATCCCGCCCCCACGGGGGAGTTCCTGCAACTAATGAAAAACTGTTTTTT	CASSQSRPHGGVPATNEKLFF
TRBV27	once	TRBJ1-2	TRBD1	TGTGCCAGCAGTTTATCAGGGGGCGGTTTTAAAGAAGGCTACACCTTC	CASSLSGGGFKEGYTF
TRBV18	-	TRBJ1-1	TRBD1	TGTGCCAGCTCACCACAGGGGGCGGGGAACACTGAAGCTTTCTTT	CASSPQGAGNTEAFF
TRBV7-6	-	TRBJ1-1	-	TGTGCCAGCAGCCTGGGGGCAGGCCTAAAGAACACTGAAGCTTTCTTT	CASSLGAGLKNTEAFF